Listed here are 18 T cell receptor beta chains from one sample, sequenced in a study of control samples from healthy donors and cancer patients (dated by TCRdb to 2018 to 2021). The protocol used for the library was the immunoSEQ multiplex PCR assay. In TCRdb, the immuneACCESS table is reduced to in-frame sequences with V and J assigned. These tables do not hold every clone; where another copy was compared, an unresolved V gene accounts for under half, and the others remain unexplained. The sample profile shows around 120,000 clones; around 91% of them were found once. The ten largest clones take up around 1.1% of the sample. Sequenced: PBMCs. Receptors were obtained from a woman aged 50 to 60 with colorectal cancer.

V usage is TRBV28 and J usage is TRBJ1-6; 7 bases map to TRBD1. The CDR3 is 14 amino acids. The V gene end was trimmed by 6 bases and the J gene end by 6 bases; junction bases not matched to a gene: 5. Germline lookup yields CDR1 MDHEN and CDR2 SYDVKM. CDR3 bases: TGTGCCAGCAGGATGACAGGGCGTAATTCACCCCTCCACTTT. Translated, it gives CASRMTGRNSPLHF.

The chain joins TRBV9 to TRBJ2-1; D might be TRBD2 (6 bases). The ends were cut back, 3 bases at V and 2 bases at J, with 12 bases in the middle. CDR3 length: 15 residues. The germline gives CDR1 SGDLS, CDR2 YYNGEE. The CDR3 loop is CASSGPAGTYNEQFF. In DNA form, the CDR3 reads TGTGCCAGCAGCGGACCGGCGGGGACCTACAATGAGCAGTTCTTC.

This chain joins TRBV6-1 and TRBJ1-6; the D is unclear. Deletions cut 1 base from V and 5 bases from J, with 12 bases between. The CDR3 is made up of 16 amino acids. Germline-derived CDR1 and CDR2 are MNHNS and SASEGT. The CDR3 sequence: CASSEVRTPDNSPLHF. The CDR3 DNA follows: TGTGCCAGCAGTGAAGTCCGTACACCAGATAATTCACCCCTCCACTTT.

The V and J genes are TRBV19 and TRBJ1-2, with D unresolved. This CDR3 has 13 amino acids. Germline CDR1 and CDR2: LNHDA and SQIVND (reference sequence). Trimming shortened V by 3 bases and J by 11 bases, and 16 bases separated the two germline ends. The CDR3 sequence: CASSINAGIHYTF. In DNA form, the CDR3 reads TGTGCCAGTAGTATTAATGCGGGGATACATTACACCTTC.

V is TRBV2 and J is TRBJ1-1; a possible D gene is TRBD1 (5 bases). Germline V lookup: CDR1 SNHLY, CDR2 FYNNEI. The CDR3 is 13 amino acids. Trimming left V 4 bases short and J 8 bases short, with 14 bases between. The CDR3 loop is CASSGPGRDEAFF. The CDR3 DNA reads TGTGCCAGCAGTGGACCAGGACGGGACGAAGCTTTCTTT. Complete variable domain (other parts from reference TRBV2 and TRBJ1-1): EPEVTQTPSHQVTQMGQEVILRCVPISNHLYFYWYRQILGQKVEFLVSFYNNEISEKSEIFDDQFSVERPDGSNFTLKIRSTKLEDSAMYFCASSGPGRDEAFFGQGTRLTVV.

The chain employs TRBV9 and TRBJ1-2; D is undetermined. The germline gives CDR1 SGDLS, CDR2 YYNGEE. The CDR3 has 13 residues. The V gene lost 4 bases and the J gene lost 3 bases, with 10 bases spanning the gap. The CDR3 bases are TGTGCCAGCAGCCCCCGGACGGACTATGGCTACACCTTC. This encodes CASSPRTDYGYTF. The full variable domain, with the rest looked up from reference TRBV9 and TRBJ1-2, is DSGVTQTPKHLITATGQRVTLRCSPRSGDLSVYWYQQSLDQGLQFLIQYYNGEERAKGNILERFSAQQFPDLHSELNLSSLELGDSALYFCASSPRTDYGYTFGSGTRLTVV.

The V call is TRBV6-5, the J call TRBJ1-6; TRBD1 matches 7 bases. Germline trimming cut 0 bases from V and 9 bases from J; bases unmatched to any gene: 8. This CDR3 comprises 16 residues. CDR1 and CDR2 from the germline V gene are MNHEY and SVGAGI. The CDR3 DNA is TGTGCCAGCAGTTACTCGACGGTCTCAGGGGGTTCACCCCTCCACTTT. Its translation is CASSYSTVSGGSPLHF.

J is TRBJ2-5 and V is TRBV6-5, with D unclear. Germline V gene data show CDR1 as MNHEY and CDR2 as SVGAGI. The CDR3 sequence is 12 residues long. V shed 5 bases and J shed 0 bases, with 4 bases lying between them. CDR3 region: CASSRYQETQYF. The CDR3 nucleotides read TGTGCCAGCAGTCGGTACCAAGAGACCCAGTACTTC.

The CDR3 reads CASSSDHGQPQHF. CDR3 bases: TGTGCCAGCAGCTCGGACCACGGTCAGCCCCAGCATTTT. V and J are TRBV7-3 and TRBJ1-5; D unclear. The V gene's germline CDR1 is SGHTA and CDR2 FQGTGA. The CDR3 has 13 amino acids. Trimming removed 4 bases from V and 6 bases from J, with 10 bases in between.

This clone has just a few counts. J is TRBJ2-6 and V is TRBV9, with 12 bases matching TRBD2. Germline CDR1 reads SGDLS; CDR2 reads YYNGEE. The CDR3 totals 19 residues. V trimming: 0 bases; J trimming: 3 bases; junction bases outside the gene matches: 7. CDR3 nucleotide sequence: TGTGCCAGCAGCGTAGAAAGACTAGCGGGAGCTGGTGGGGCCAACGTCCTGACTTTC. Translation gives CASSVERLAGAGGANVLTF.

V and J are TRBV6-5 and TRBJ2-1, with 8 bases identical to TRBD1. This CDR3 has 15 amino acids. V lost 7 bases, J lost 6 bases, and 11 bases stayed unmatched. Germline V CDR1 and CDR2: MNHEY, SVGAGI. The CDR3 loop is CASTLHLQGVNEQFF. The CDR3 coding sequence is TGTGCCAGCACCTTACATCTACAGGGGGTCAATGAGCAGTTCTTC.

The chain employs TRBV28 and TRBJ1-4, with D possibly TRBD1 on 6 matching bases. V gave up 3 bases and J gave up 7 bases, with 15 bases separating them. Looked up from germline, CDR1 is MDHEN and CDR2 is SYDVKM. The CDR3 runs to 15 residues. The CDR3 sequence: CASSLVGGTGEKLFF. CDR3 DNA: TGTGCCAGCAGTTTGGTGGGGGGCACTGGTGAAAAACTGTTTTTT.

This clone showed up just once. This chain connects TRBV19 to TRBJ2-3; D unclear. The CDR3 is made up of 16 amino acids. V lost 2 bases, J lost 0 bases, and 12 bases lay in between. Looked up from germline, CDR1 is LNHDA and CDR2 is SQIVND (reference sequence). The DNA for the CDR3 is TGTGCCAGTAGTATATTTCCGGTGCTGAGCACAGATACGCAGTATTTT. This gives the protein CASSIFPVLSTDTQYF.

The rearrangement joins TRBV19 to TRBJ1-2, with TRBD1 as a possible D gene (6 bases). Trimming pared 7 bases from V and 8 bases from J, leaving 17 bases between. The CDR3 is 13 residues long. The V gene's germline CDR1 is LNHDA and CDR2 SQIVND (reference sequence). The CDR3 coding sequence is TGTGCCAGTACTGTCCCCTGGACAGTAGGCTACACCTTC. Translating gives CASTVPWTVGYTF.

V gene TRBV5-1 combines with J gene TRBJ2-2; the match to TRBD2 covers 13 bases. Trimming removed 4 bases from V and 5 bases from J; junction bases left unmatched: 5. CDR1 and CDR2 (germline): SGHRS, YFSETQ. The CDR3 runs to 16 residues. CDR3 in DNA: TGCGCCAGCAGCCCCTGGACTAGCGGGAGTACCGGGGAGCTGTTTTTT. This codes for CASSPWTSGSTGELFF.

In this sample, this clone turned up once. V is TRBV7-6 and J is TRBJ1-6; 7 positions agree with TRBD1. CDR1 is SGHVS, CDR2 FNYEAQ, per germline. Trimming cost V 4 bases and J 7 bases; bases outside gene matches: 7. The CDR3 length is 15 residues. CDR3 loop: CASSWGPGGNSPLHF. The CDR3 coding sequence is TGTGCCAGCAGCTGGGGTCCAGGGGGGAATTCACCCCTCCACTTT. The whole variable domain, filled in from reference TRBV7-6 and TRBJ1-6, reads GAGVSQSPRYKVTKRGQDVALRCDPISGHVSLYWYRQALGQGPEFLTYFNYEAQQDKSGLPNDRFSAERPEGSISTLTIQRTEQRDSAMYRCASSWGPGGNSPLHFGNGTRLTVT.

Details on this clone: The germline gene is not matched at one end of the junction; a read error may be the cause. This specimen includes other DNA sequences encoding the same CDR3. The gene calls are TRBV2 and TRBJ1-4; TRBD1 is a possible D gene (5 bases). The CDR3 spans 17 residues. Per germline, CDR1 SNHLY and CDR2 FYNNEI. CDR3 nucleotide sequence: TGTGCCAGCAGTGCGTCATTCCTTAGGGGTTCTAATGAAAAATTGTTTTTT. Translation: CASSASFLRGSNEKLFF.

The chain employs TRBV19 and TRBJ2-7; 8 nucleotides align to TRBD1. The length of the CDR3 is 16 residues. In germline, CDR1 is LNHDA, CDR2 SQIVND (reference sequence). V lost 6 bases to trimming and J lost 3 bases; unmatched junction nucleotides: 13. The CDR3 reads CASSPAGITGGYEQYF. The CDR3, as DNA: TGTGCCAGTAGCCCCGCGGGGATCACAGGGGGCTACGAGCAGTACTTC.